This TCR beta chain was retrieved from a study of blood T cell repertoires in COVID-19. About the study: Samples of COVID-19 (acute and convalescent) were obtained from the United States, Italy and Spain. T cells, B-cell-depleted T cells, or PBMCs supplied cDNA or gDNA.

The germline gives CDR1 SGHRS, CDR2 YFSETQ. V trimming: 4 bases; J trimming: 6 bases; junction bases outside the gene matches: 4. The CDR3 loop spans 16 amino acids. Only in-frame clones appear in the TCRdb table, and some are missing; sequencing was by immunoSEQ multiplex PCR. The data show approximately 97,000 clones, with almost 85% seen just once and about 10% held by the top ten. The sequence was collected from a man between 40 and 49 years old with active or convalescent COVID-19. The chain uses TRBV5-1 and TRBJ2-2; 15 bases fit TRBD2. Material for sequencing was peripheral blood. The CDR3 bases are TGCGCCAGCAGCACGGGACTAGCGGGGGGTTCCGGGGAGCTGTTTTTT. Translated, it gives CASSTGLAGGSGELFF.